The 24 T cell receptor beta chains below come from one sample, sequenced in a study of molecular identifiers for immune sequencing clone quantification. A single record per CDR3 protein comes from TCRdb applying MiXCR to the PCR reads. The sample includes about 320,000 distinct CDR3 sequences, about 22% of them seen just once. Material for sequencing was naive CD8+ T cells from blood, with Jurkat cell RNA spiked in. The subset denotes: FACS-sorted CD8+CD4-CCR7+CD45RA+ naive T cells. All receptors come from a human donor in good health. Some libraries in this study had Jurkat cell RNA spiked in.

This clonotype was seen many times. The chain joins TRBV14 to TRBJ1-4; D uncertain. Germline values: CDR1 SGHDN, CDR2 FVKESK. The CDR3 sequence is 15 residues long. Trimming took off 3 bases at V and 2 bases at J, with 10 bases between the two ends. CDR3 protein: CASSHGTATNEKLFF. The CDR3 region has the DNA TGTGCCAGCAGCCACGGAACAGCGACTAATGAAAAACTGTTTTTT. Full variable domain (outside the CDR3, taken from reference TRBV14 and TRBJ1-4): EAGVTQFPSHSVIEKGQTVTLRCDPISGHDNLYWYRRVMGKEIKFLLHFVKESKQDESGMPNNRFLAERTGGTYSTLKVQPAELEDSGVYFCASSHGTATNEKLFFGSGTQLSVL.

The chain is built from TRBV30 and TRBJ2-3; 10 bases fit TRBD1. This CDR3 region has 22 residues. The V gene's germline CDR1 is GTSNPN and CDR2 SVGIG (reference sequence). V lost 0 bases to trimming and J lost 2 bases; unmatched junction nucleotides: 23. In DNA, the CDR3 is TGTGCCTGGAGTGTACTCGGTATTGGGGACAGGGGCGCGCTAGCCCTCACAGATACGCAGTATTTT. This translates into CAWSVLGIGDRGALALTDTQYF.

The chain links TRBV20-1 to TRBJ2-1; D remains unclear. CDR1 is DFQATT and CDR2 is SNEGSKA in the germline V gene (reference sequence). The CDR3 has 11 residues. V dropped 6 bases and J dropped 10 bases, with 13 bases sitting between them. In DNA, the CDR3 is TGCAGTGCCACCCCGGCCGGCGAGCAGTTCTTC. Translating it yields CSATPAGEQFF.

This clonotype was observed at least ten times. The rearrangement uses TRBV29-1 and TRBJ1-2; possible D gene TRBD1, 5 bases. CDR3 length: 14 amino acids. Germline CDR1 and CDR2: SQVTM and ANQGSEA. The germline V and J ends were trimmed by 3 bases and 4 bases, with 15 bases remaining between them. The CDR3 sequence: CSVEAKGRFYGYTF. In nucleotides, the CDR3 is TGCAGCGTTGAGGCCAAGGGGCGCTTCTATGGCTACACCTTC.

Worth noting for this clonotype: A much larger clone is a single base away; this may be a read error. V usage is TRBV5-4 and J usage is TRBJ2-7, with 7 bases fitting TRBD2. V trimming: 4 bases; J trimming: 3 bases; junction bases outside the gene matches: 7. This CDR3 is 14 amino acids long. Looked up from germline, CDR1 is SGHNT and CDR2 is YYREEE (reference sequence). DNA of the CDR3: TGTGCCAGCAGCCCCGGCGGACTAGTCTACGAGCAGTACTTC. Its translation: CASSPGGLVYEQYF.

This clonotype came up many times. This chain uses TRBV4-3 with TRBJ1-2; D unresolved. CDR3 length: 14 residues. Germline V gene lookup returns CDR1 LGHNA and CDR2 YSLEER. Trimming pared 0 bases from V and 3 bases from J, leaving 8 bases between. The CDR3 DNA follows: TGCGCCAGCAGCCAAGAGAAAGAATACTATGGCTACACCTTC. This gives the protein CASSQEKEYYGYTF.

In its sample, this clonotype was seen many times. This chain links TRBV13 with TRBJ2-7, with D perhaps TRBD2 (6 bases). This CDR3 has 15 amino acids. The germline V gene encodes CDR1 PRHDT and CDR2 FYEKMQ (reference sequence). Trimming removed 3 bases at V and 5 bases at J, with 17 bases between. The CDR3 loop reads CASSLSGRPLHEQYF. CDR3 nucleotide sequence: TGTGCCAGCAGCTTGAGTGGGAGGCCCCTCCACGAGCAGTACTTC.

This clonotype was counted only a few times. One junction end does not reproduce the germline sequence, and a read error may be involved. The chain recombines TRBV12-3 or TRBV12-4 with TRBJ2-7, with 10 bases matching TRBD1. CDR3 length equals 15 residues. As DNA, the CDR3 is TGTGCCGGCAGTACGACAGGGGGCGCTGGGGGGGAGCAGTACTTC. Amino acid sequence: CAGSTTGGAGGEQYF.

This clonotype has a count of ten or more. The rearrangement joins TRBV29-1 to TRBJ2-2; D remains ambiguous. Between the trimmed V and J ends, which lost 3 bases and 5 bases, there was a span of 7 bases. This CDR3 has 12 residues. Germline values: CDR1 SQVTM, CDR2 ANQGSEA. This CDR3 is CSVEARTGELFF. The CDR3 DNA reads TGCAGCGTTGAGGCCAGGACCGGGGAGCTGTTTTTT.

The chain joins TRBV2 to TRBJ1-5; no reliable D call. Deletions cut 0 bases from V and 6 bases from J, with 15 bases between. This CDR3 is 16 amino acids long. Germline V gene data show CDR1 as SNHLY and CDR2 as FYNNEI. CDR3 bases: TGTGCCAGCAGTGAAGCGTCGCGGCAGCTCTTTCAGCCCCAGCATTTT. Its translation: CASSEASRQLFQPQHF. Looking up the rest from reference TRBV2 and TRBJ1-5 gives the full variable domain: EPEVTQTPSHQVTQMGQEVILRCVPISNHLYFYWYRQILGQKVEFLVSFYNNEISEKSEIFDDQFSVERPDGSNFTLKIRSTKLEDSAMYFCASSEASRQLFQPQHFGDGTRLSIL.

This clonotype has at least ten counts. The chain links TRBV2 to TRBJ2-2; D remains ambiguous. CDR1 and CDR2 (germline): SNHLY, FYNNEI. V was shortened by 2 bases and J by 0 bases, with 10 bases between the two germline ends. The CDR3 is 16 residues long. This CDR3 is CASSEFRLSNTGELFF. The DNA for the CDR3 is TGTGCCAGCAGTGAATTCCGACTTTCGAACACCGGGGAGCTGTTTTTT. The whole variable domain, remainder taken from reference TRBV2 and TRBJ2-2, is EPEVTQTPSHQVTQMGQEVILRCVPISNHLYFYWYRQILGQKVEFLVSFYNNEISEKSEIFDDQFSVERPDGSNFTLKIRSTKLEDSAMYFCASSEFRLSNTGELFFGEGSRLTVL.

This clonotype was counted at least ten times. The genes are TRBV7-9 and TRBJ1-3; D uncertain. The CDR3 runs 15 residues. The ends were cut back, 10 bases at V and 0 bases at J, with 16 bases in the middle. CDR1 and CDR2 (germline): SEHNR, FQNEAQ (reference sequence). CDR3 loop: CATRLSLDSGNTIYF. The CDR3 DNA follows: TGTGCCACCCGGTTGTCCCTGGACTCTGGAAACACCATATATTTT. Full variable domain (missing parts from reference TRBV7-9 and TRBJ1-3): DTGVSQNPRHKITKRGQNVTFRCDPISEHNRLYWYRQTLGQGPEFLTYFQNEAQLEKSRLLSDRFSAERPKGSFSTLEIQRTEQGDSAMYLCATRLSLDSGNTIYFGEGSWLTVV.

This clonotype came up many times. The chain is built from TRBV7-9 and TRBJ2-7, with D tentatively TRBD2 (7 bases). CDR3 length equals 14 residues. The V gene lost 3 bases and the J gene lost 3 bases, with 12 bases spanning the gap. Germline V lookup: CDR1 SEHNR, CDR2 FQNEAQ (reference sequence). The CDR3 DNA follows: TGTGCCAGCAGCTTGGGCGGGGGCAACTACGAGCAGTACTTC. It encodes CASSLGGGNYEQYF.

There are many counts of this clonotype. The CDR3: CSARVVAGALSPADTQYF. The CDR3 coding sequence is TGCAGTGCTAGAGTGGTAGCGGGAGCCTTATCTCCAGCAGATACGCAGTATTTT. This sequence joins TRBV20-1 and TRBJ2-3, with 9 bases aligning to TRBD2. Germline loops: CDR1 DFQATT, CDR2 SNEGSKA (reference sequence). The CDR3 totals 18 residues. V lost 1 base to trimming and J lost 4 bases; unmatched junction nucleotides: 15.

At least ten counts were recorded for this clonotype. The J gene is TRBJ2-2, the V gene TRBV24-1; 9 bases are a match to TRBD1. Germline V CDR1 and CDR2: KGHDR, SFDVKD. This CDR3 spans 14 amino acids. V lost 11 bases, J lost 6 bases, and 9 bases stayed unmatched. The CDR3 sequence: CAIQQGAASGELFF. The CDR3, as DNA: TGTGCCATACAACAGGGGGCGGCTTCCGGGGAGCTGTTTTTT.

Concerning this clonotype: Relative to the germline gene, one junction end is altered; a read error may explain this. The genes are TRBV27 and TRBJ2-7; 11 bases map to TRBD2. The length of the CDR3 is 18 residues. The germline gives CDR1 MNHEY, CDR2 SMNVEV (reference sequence). The CDR3: CVSSFTTSGTPPVWEQYF. As DNA, the CDR3 is TGTGTCAGCAGTTTTACGACTAGCGGGACCCCCCCAGTTTGGGAGCAGTACTTC.

A note on this clonotype: This may come from a read error, since a much larger clone is one base off. V usage is TRBV13 and J usage is TRBJ2-5, with TRBD2 identical over 8 bases. The CDR3 sequence is 16 residues long. Germline-derived CDR1 and CDR2 are PRHDT and FYEKMQ (reference sequence). DNA of the CDR3: TGTGCCAGCAGCTTATTGCTAGCGGGCCTTGAGGGGACCCGGTACTTC. Amino acid sequence: CASSLLLAGLEGTRYF.

This clonotype was detected many times. The chain employs TRBV29-1 and TRBJ1-1; the D is unclear. Germline V gene data show CDR1 as SQVTM and CDR2 as ANQGSEA. The CDR3 extends over 13 amino acids. V was shortened by 8 bases and J by 5 bases, with 18 bases between the two germline ends. This CDR3 is CSTQGPVTTEAFF. CDR3 coding DNA: TGCAGCACTCAAGGGCCGGTAACAACTGAAGCTTTCTTT.

The chain employs TRBV20-1 and TRBJ2-7; D may be TRBD2 (6 bases). The germline gives CDR1 DFQATT, CDR2 SNEGSKA (reference sequence). This CDR3 contains 13 residues. Trimming shortened V by 4 bases and J by 7 bases, and 17 bases separated the two germline ends. CDR3 DNA sequence: TGCAGTGCTACCCTTAGCGGAACCAGGGAGCAGTACTTC. As protein: CSATLSGTREQYF.

Worth noting for this clonotype: A read error may explain this, as a much larger clone is one base away. Since no conserved phenylalanine or tryptophan closes the CDR3, a read error is the likely cause. The chain couples TRBV29-1 to TRBJ2-7; 11 nucleotides agree with TRBD1. The length of the CDR3 is 12 residues. Germline V lookup: CDR1 SQVTM, CDR2 ANQGSEA. J lost 4 bases, V lost 7 bases, and 3 bases had no gene match. Written as DNA, the CDR3 is TGCAGCGGTGGGGACAGGGGGTACGAGCAGTACCTC. This gives the protein CSGGDRGYEQYL.

This clonotype was seen at least ten times. The chain joins TRBV7-2 to TRBJ2-7; 8 positions agree with TRBD2. The V gene's germline CDR1 is SGHTA and CDR2 FQGNSA. The CDR3 has 14 residues. V was pared by 3 bases and J by 0 bases, with 1 base of the junction left unmatched. CDR3 sequence (DNA): TGTGCCAGCAGCTTTGGGACTAGCTCCTACGAGCAGTACTTC. This encodes CASSFGTSSYEQYF.

This clonotype was counted many times. The rearrangement links TRBV5-8 to TRBJ2-7; 8 nucleotides line up with TRBD2. CDR3 length: 15 residues. Germline CDR1 and CDR2: SGHTS and YDEGEE. With 2 bases clipped from V and 0 bases from J, the junction kept 4 bases outside the gene matches. The CDR3 sequence is CASSFSGTSSYEQYF. The CDR3 nucleotides are TGTGCCAGCAGCTTTTCCGGGACTAGCTCCTACGAGCAGTACTTC.

This clonotype was seen repeatedly, ten times or more. The chain is built from TRBV6-6 and TRBJ1-2, with TRBD1 matching 7 bases. Losses at the gene ends were 5 bases for V and 5 bases for J; bases not matched to a gene: 11. The CDR3 extends over 15 amino acids. Per germline, CDR1 MNHNY and CDR2 SVGAGI (reference sequence). The chain's CDR3 is CASSEGDSIRYGYTF. CDR3 in DNA: TGTGCCAGCAGTGAAGGGGACAGTATAAGATATGGCTACACCTTC.

This clonotype was seen many times. The chain has TRBV7-2 and TRBJ2-3; the D gene is possibly TRBD1 (6 bases). This CDR3 region has 14 residues. Per the germline V gene, CDR1 is SGHTA and CDR2 is FQGNSA. V dropped 2 bases and J dropped 6 bases, with 12 bases sitting between them. The CDR3 loop reads CASSLLERGDTQYF. CDR3 nucleotide sequence: TGTGCCAGCAGCTTACTAGAGAGGGGGGATACGCAGTATTTT.